This T cell receptor (beta chain) was identified in a study of T cell responses to AZD1222 COVID-19 vaccine (dated by TCRdb to the early 2020s). In terms of the full investigation: TCR sequencing covered fewer than 250 trial participants: about 210 given two doses of AZD1222 and 26 given two doses of MenACWY control vaccine. Enrollment into the trials was organized by age into subgroups of 18-55, 56-69 and 70-plus years, and those subgroups contained roughly 150, 30 and 60 TCR-sequenced participants, respectively.

A remark on this clone: No antigen is known for it. No base qualities exist here, and no much larger clone lies one base off it.

Findings and caveats that apply to the study as a whole: Reportedly, close to half of the unique spike-specific TCRs recognized epitopes lying outside the regions that are mutated in the B.1.351 and B.1.1.7 variants. The vaccine-associated CD4 TCRs covered the entire spike protein, and the dominant responses fell in regions 160-218 and 743-854. Most participants were white British and females outnumbered males, and the authors suggested that clonal diversity may have been underestimated. In the small 56-69-year group, the increase in depth fell short of significance, most likely because of low power. A significant rise in spike-specific TCR breadth and depth was observed after two AZD1222 doses relative to day 0 and relative to MenACWY recipients. Because no samples from the day 14 peak response were available, repertoires could be characterized only after the peak T cell response. Conclusions about previously exposed vaccinees are limited, since just a handful of AZD1222 recipients were seropositive for SARS-CoV-2 at baseline.

The CDR3 regions of human TCRbeta chains were analyzed by immunosequencing. The original pipeline was this. Repertoire TCRs were checked for matches against a reference library of SARS-CoV-2-specific TCRs that had been generated using the MIRA antigen-specificity platform. Breadth meant the fraction of unique TCRs that were SARS-CoV-2-associated, whereas depth meant the fraction of total T cells that were SARS-CoV-2-associated. Using the MIRA data, each spike-specific TCR was mapped to the spike region that the TCR reacts to and placed in a CD4 or CD8 class. Log10-transformed breadth and depth values were compared by one-way ANOVA with Sidak's multiple comparisons tests. This is the immuneACCESS table as TCRdb keeps it, with only in-frame sequences that have V and J called. A part of the clones is gone; compared with another copy, unresolved V genes explain less than half, and the rest is unexplained. V, J and clone size were drawn from that table, and D and trimming were deduced from the DNA. The sample table records roughly 180,000 clones; 85% to 95% of these occur just once. The ten largest clones capture roughly 1.9% of the sample.

Sequences SGHTA (CDR1) and FQGNSA (CDR2) are obtained from the germline V gene. Taken from cysteine to phenylalanine, the CDR3 has 15 residues. Here the CDR3 DNA is all that survives: 45 bases in frame from base 1. The V end gives up 5 bases and the J end 4 bases, leaving 7 bases in the junction not matched to a gene. The sample's time point label, decoded: about 28 days (+/-7) after the second vaccine dose. AZD1222 recipients given second doses at about 4 weeks or at about 12 weeks were pooled, since spike-specific TCR depth and breadth were not found to differ between the two schedules. Vaccinee samples came from UK trials COV001 and COV002, including a single-blind randomized controlled phase 2/3 trial of AZD1222 (ChAdOx1 nCoV-19) in healthy adults. Trial participant PBMC samples were collected at day 0 and day 28 after the second dose for TCRbeta chain sequencing.

The sequence derives from an adult who received the AZD1222 COVID-19 vaccine. Rearrangement joined TRBV7-2 to TRBJ1-1, with 10 junctional bases fitting TRBD1. The source material was peripheral blood, sampled 28 days after the second AZD1222 dose. At the DNA level, the sequence is TGTGCCAGCAGCCCCTGGGACAGGGGAGGCACTGAAGCTTTCTTT. It translates to CASSPWDRGGTEAFF.